A selection of T cell receptor beta chains follows, all from one sample in a study of read filtering for tumor transcriptome and immune sequencing. TCRdb passed the reads through MiXCR, listing each CDR3 protein once. The sample records around 50,000 distinct CDR3 sequences, less than 25% being singletons. What was sequenced was a population of CD138-negative cells sorted from bone marrow. All receptors derive from a donor aged 40 or over with multiple myeloma. Each CDR3 is given with its conserved first and last residue. A D gene is named only where the DNA matches it firmly. Clone size is stated in some rows and not others, as once, few, many or a class when expanded.

TRBD1,TRBV10-3,many,TRBJ2-7,CAISESRTGGDEQYF,TGTGCCATCAGTGAGTCCCGGACAGGGGGCGACGAGCAGTACTTC
NA,TRBV9,NA,TRBJ2-1,CASSVDPYATYNRQFF,TGTGCCAGCAGCGTTGACCCATACGCGACCTACAATAGGCAGTTCTTC
NA,TRBV20-1,many,TRBJ1-1,CSAREMEWASVITEAFF,TGCAGTGCTAGAGAAATGGAATGGGCCTCAGTTATCACTGAAGCTTTCTTT
NA,TRBV12-3/TRBV12-4,NA,TRBJ2-1,CASSGQLNERFF,TGTGCCAGCAGCGGACAGTTAAATGAGCGGTTCTTC
NA,TRBV10-1,many,TRBJ2-3,CASSESGAGDTDTQYF,TGCGCCAGCAGTGAGTCGGGGGCCGGCGACACAGATACGCAGTATTTT
NA,TRBV28,NA,TRBJ1-2,CASGDVYYGYTF,TGTGCCAGCGGGGACGTCTACTATGGCTACACCTTC
TRBD1,TRBV5-1,few,TRBJ2-3,CASSLGQGSDTQYF,TGCGCCAGCAGCTTGGGACAGGGATCAGATACGCAGTATTTT
TRBD1,TRBV2,NA,TRBJ1-1,CASSRGQEAFF,TGTGCCAGCAGTAGGGGGCAGGAAGCTTTCTTT
NA,TRBV6-5,many,TRBJ1-4,CASSYDFRGEKLFF,TGTGCCAGCAGTTACGACTTCCGGGGGGAAAAACTGTTTTTT
NA,TRBV20-1,many,TRBJ1-1,CSAMYTEAFF,TGCAGTGCTATGTACACTGAAGCTTTCTTT
TRBD2,TRBV5-1,many,TRBJ2-1,CASSLDVTGGNEQFF,TGCGCCAGCAGCTTGGACGTGACGGGGGGGAATGAGCAGTTCTTC
NA,TRBV2,many,TRBJ1-1,CASSPESNTEAFF,TGTGCCAGCAGTCCGGAGTCGAACACTGAAGCTTTCTTT
TRBD2,TRBV20-1,many,TRBJ2-1,CSARDSSGGSSYNEQFF,TGCAGTGCTAGAGACTCTAGCGGGGGAAGCTCCTACAATGAGCAGTTCTTC
TRBD2,TRBV20-1,many,TRBJ2-3,CSAKLAGPDTQYF,TGCAGTGCGAAACTAGCGGGGCCTGATACGCAGTATTTT
TRBD1,TRBV12-3/TRBV12-4,many,TRBJ1-6,CASSLRTGSNSPLHF,TGTGCCAGCAGTCTTCGGACAGGCAGTAATTCACCCCTCCACTTT
NA,TRBV6-6,many,TRBJ1-2,CASSYARIDYGYTF,TGTGCCAGCAGTTACGCCAGGATTGACTATGGCTACACCTTC
TRBD1,TRBV19,few,TRBJ2-5,CASTGTGGRETQYF,TGTGCCAGTACCGGGACAGGGGGCCGAGAGACCCAGTACTTC